The TCR beta chain described here comes from a study of a mutant IDH1 vaccine in newly diagnosed glioma. On the study more broadly: Treatment recipients were approximately 60% male and around 38% female, and their mean age was roughly 40 years. Therapy received beforehand was radiotherapy, temozolomide, or both, with most patients given both.

Germline values: CDR1 SNHLY, CDR2 FYNNEI. The V end was cut by 7 bases, the J end by 2 bases, with 11 bases between. This CDR3 is 14 amino acids long. Method: immunoSEQ multiplex PCR; TCRdb's copy keeps in-frame clones and lacks some. The sample shows 90,000 to 100,000 clones, approximately 90% of them seen only once. Sample time point: baseline, week 1 (first vaccination visit). As to treatment: pre-vaccination baseline after standard-of-care therapy. Donors' newly diagnosed IDH1-mutant WHO grade 3 or 4 astrocytomas lacked nuclear ATRX. The sequence was collected from a woman between 50 and 59 years old with glioma. The rearrangement links TRBV2 to TRBJ1-4, with D possibly being TRBD1 (5 bases). This specimen was PBMCs, taken from a glioma patient treated with radiotherapy, temozolomide or both. Here the CDR3 reads CASTGGRTNEKLFF. CDR3 sequence (DNA): TGTGCCAGCACGGGGGGGAGGACTAATGAAAAACTGTTTTTT. Looking up the rest from reference TRBV2 and TRBJ1-4 gives the full variable domain: EPEVTQTPSHQVTQMGQEVILRCVPISNHLYFYWYRQILGQKVEFLVSFYNNEISEKSEIFDDQFSVERPDGSNFTLKIRSTKLEDSAMYFCASTGGRTNEKLFFGSGTQLSVL.